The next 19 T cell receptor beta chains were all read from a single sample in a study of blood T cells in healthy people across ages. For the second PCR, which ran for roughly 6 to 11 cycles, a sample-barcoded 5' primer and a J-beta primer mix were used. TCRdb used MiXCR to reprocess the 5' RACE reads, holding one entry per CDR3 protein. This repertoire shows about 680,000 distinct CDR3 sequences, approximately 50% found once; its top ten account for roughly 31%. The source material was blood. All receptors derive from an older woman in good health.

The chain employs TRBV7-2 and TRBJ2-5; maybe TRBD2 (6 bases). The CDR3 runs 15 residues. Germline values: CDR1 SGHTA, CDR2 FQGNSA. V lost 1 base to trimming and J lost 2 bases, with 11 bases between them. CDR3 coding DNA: TGTGCCAGCAGCTTAGGCGGGATGCTTCAAGAGACCCAGTACTTC. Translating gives CASSLGGMLQETQYF. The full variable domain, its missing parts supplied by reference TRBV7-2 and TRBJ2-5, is GAGVSQSPSNKVTEKGKDVELRCDPISGHTALYWYRQSLGQGLEFLIYFQGNSAPDKSGLPSDRFSAERTGGSVSTLTIQRTQQEDSAVYLCASSLGGMLQETQYFGPGTRLLVL.

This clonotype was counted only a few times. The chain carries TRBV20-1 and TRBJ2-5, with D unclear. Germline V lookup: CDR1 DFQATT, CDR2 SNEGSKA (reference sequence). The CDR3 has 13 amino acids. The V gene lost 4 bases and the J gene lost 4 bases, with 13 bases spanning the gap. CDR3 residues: CSAKGGLGETQYF. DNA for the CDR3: TGCAGTGCTAAAGGTGGGCTGGGAGAGACCCAGTACTTC.

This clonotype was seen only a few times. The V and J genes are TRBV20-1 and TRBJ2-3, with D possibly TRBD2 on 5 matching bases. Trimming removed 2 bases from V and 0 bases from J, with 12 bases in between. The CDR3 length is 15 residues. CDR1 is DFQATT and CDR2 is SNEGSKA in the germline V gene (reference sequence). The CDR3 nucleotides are TGCAGTGCTAGATTTAGCGCCTCTAGCACAGATACGCAGTATTTT. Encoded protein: CSARFSASSTDTQYF.

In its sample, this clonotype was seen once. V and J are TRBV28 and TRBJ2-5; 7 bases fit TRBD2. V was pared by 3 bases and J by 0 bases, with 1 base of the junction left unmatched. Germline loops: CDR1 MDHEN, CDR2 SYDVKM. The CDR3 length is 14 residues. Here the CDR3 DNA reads TGTGCCAGCAGTTTCGGGGGGAACCAAGAGACCCAGTACTTC. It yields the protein CASSFGGNQETQYF.

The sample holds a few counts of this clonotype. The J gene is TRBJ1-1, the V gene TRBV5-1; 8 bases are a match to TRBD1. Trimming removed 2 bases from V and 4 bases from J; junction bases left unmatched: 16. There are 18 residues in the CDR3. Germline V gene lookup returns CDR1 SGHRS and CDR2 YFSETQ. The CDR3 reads CASSLVGRGETGATEAFF. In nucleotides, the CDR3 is TGCGCCAGCAGCTTAGTAGGGAGGGGTGAGACAGGGGCCACTGAAGCTTTCTTT.

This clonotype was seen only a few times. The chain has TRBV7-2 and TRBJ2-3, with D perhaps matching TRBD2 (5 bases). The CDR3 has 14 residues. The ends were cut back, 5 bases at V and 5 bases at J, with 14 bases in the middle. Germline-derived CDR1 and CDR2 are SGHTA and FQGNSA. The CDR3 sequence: CASSEGVSVDTQYF. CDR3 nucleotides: TGTGCCAGCAGCGAGGGAGTGAGCGTAGATACGCAGTATTTT.

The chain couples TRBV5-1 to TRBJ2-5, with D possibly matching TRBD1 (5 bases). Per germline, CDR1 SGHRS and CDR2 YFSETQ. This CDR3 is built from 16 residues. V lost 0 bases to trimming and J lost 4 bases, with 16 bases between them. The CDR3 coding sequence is TGCGCCAGCAGCTTGGGAGGTGGGGCCCAGGGAGAGACCCAGTACTTC. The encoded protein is CASSLGGGAQGETQYF.

This CDR3 is CASSTRQGAGYTF. The CDR3 region has the DNA TGTGCCAGCAGCACCCGACAGGGAGCTGGCTACACCTTC. The chain uses TRBV7-2 and TRBJ1-2; 7 bases are a match to TRBD1. This CDR3 region has 13 residues. Per germline, CDR1 SGHTA and CDR2 FQGNSA. J was trimmed by 7 bases and V by 5 bases; bases with no gene match: 7.

The DNA of the CDR3 is TGCAGTGCCTACCTCCTGGATACGCAGTATTTT. It yields the protein CSAYLLDTQYF. The chain has TRBV20-1 and TRBJ2-3; D gene ambiguous. The CDR3 has 11 residues. The V gene lost 6 bases and the J gene lost 6 bases, with 10 bases spanning the gap. CDR1 is DFQATT, CDR2 SNEGSKA, per germline (reference sequence).

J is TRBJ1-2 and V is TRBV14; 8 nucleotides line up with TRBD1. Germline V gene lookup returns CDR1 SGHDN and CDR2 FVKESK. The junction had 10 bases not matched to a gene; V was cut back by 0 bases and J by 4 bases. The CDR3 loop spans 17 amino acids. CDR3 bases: TGTGCCAGCAGCCAAGATCAGACAGGGGAATGGATCTATGGCTACACCTTC. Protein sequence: CASSQDQTGEWIYGYTF.

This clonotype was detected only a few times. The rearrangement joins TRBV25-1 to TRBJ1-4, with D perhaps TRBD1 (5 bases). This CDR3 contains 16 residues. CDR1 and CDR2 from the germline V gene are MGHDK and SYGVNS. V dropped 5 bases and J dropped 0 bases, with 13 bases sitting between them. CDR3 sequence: CASSNSGTATNEKLFF. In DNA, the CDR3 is TGTGCCAGCAGTAATAGTGGGACTGCAACTAATGAAAAACTGTTTTTT.

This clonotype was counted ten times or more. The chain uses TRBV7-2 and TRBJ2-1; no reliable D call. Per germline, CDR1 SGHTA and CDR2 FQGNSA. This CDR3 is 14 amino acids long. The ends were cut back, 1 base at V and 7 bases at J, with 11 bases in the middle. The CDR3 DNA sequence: TGTGCCAGCAGCTTAGAAAGGAAGGGTAATGAGCAGTTCTTC. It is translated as CASSLERKGNEQFF. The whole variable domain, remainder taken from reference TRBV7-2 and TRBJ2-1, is GAGVSQSPSNKVTEKGKDVELRCDPISGHTALYWYRQSLGQGLEFLIYFQGNSAPDKSGLPSDRFSAERTGGSVSTLTIQRTQQEDSAVYLCASSLERKGNEQFFGPGTRLTVL.

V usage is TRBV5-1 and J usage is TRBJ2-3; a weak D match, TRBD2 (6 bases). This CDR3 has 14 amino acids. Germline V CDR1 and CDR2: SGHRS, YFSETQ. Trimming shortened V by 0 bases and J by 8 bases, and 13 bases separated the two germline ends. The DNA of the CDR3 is TGCGCCAGCAGCTTGGGGACGGGAGAGGGTACGCAGTATTTT. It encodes CASSLGTGEGTQYF.

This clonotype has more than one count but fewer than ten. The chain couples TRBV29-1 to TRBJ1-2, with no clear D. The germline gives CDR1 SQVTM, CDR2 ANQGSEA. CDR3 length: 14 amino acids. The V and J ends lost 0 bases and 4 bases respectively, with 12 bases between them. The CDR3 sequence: CSVEDPSIPYGYTF. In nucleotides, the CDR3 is TGCAGCGTTGAAGATCCCTCTATCCCCTATGGCTACACCTTC.

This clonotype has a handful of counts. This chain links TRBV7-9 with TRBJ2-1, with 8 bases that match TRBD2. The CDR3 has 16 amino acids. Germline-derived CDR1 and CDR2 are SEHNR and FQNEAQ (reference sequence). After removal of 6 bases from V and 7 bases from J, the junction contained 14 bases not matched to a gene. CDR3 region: CASRDVAGRAGNEQFF. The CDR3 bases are TGTGCCAGCAGGGATGTAGCGGGAAGAGCGGGGAATGAGCAGTTCTTC.

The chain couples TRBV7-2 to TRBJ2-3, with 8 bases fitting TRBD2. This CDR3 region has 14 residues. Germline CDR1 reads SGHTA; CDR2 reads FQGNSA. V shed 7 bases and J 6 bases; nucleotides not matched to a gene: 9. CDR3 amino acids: CASTSRVAGDTQYF. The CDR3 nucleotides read TGTGCCAGCACCTCGCGGGTAGCGGGGGATACGCAGTATTTT.

The CDR3 reads CASSPEGQVYEKLFF. Written as DNA, the CDR3 is TGTGCCAGCAGCCCCGAGGGACAGGTTTATGAAAAACTGTTTTTT. The chain employs TRBV9 and TRBJ1-4; 8 nucleotides align to TRBD1. V shed 4 bases and J 6 bases; nucleotides not matched to a gene: 8. The V gene's germline CDR1 is SGDLS and CDR2 YYNGEE. The CDR3 is 15 residues long. Filled out from reference TRBV9 and TRBJ1-4, the complete variable domain reads DSGVTQTPKHLITATGQRVTLRCSPRSGDLSVYWYQQSLDQGLQFLIQYYNGEERAKGNILERFSAQQFPDLHSELNLSSLELGDSALYFCASSPEGQVYEKLFFGSGTQLSVL.

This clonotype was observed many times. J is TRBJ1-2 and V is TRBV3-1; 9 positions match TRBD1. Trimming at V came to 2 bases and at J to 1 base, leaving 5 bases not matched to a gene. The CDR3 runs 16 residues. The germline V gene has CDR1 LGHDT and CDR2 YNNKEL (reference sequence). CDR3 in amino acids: CASSQRTGANNYGYTF. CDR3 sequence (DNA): TGTGCCAGCAGCCAACGGACAGGGGCGAATAACTATGGCTACACCTTC.

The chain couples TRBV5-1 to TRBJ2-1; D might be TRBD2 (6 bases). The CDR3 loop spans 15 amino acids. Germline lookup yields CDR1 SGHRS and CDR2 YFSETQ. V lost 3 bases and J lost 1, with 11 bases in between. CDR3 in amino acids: CASSYSGVSYNEQFF. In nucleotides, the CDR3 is TGCGCCAGCAGCTATAGCGGAGTATCCTACAATGAGCAGTTCTTC.